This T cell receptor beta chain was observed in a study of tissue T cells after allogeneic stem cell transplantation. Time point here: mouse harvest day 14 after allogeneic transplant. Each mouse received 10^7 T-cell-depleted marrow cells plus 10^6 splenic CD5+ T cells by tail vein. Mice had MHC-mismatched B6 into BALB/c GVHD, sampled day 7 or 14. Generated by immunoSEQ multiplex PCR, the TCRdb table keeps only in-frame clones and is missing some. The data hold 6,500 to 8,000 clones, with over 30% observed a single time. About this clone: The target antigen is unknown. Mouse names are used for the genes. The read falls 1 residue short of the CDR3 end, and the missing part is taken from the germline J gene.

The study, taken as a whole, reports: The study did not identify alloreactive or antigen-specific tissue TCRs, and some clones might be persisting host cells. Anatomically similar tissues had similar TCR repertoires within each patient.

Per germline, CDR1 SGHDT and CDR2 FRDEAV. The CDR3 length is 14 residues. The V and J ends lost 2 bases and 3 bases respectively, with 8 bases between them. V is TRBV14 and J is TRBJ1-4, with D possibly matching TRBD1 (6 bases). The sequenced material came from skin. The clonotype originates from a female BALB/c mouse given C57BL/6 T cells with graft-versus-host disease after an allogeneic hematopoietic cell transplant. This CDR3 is CASSFRGANERLFF. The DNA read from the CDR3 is TGTGCCAGCAGTTTTAGGGGGGCCAACGAAAGATTATTT. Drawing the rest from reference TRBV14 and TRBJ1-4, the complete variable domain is EAGVTQSPRYAVLQEGQAVSFWCDPISGHDTLYWYQQPRDQGPQLLVYFRDEAVIDNSQLPSDRFSAVRPKGTNSTLKIQSAKQGDTATYLCASSFRGANERLFFGHGTKLSVL.